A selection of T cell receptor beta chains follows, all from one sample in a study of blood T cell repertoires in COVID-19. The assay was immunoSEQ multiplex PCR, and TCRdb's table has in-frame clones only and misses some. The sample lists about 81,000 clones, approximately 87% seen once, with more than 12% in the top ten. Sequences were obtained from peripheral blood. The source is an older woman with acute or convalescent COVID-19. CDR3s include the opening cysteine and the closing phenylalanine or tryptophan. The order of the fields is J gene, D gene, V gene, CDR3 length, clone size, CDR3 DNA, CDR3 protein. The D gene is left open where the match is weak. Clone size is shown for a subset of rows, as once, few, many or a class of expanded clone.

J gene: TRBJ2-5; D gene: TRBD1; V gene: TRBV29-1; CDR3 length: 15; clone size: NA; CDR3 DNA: TGCAGCGTTGAGGGGGACAGGGGTAACCAAGAGACCCAGTACTTC; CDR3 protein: CSVEGDRGNQETQYF
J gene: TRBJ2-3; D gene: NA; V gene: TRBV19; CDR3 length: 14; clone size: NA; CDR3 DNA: TGTGCCAGTAGTATTAATCCGAGCGTAGATACGCAGTATTTT; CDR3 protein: CASSINPSVDTQYF
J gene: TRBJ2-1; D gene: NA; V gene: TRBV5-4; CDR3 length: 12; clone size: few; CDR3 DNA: TGTGCCAGCAGCCCCCGGACTACCGACCTCCTCTTC; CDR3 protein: CASSPRTTDLLF
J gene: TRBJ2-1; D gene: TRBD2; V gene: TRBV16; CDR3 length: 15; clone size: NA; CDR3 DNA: TGTGCCAGCGGACTAGCGGGGGTATCCTACAATGAGCAGTTCTTC; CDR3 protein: CASGLAGVSYNEQFF
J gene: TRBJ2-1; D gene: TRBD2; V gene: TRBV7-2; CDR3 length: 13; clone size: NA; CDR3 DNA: TGTGCCAGCAGCGCCTGGACTAGCCGGGGGCAGTTCTTC; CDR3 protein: CASSAWTSRGQFF
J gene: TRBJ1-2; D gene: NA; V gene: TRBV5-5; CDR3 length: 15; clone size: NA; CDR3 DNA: TGTGCCAGCAGCCTCCCGGGGGGGGGCGGATATGGCTACACCTTC; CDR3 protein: CASSLPGGGGYGYTF
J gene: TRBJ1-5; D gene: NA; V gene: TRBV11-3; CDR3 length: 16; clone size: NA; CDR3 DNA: TGTGCCAGCAGCTCAAGGACAGTTCAGCCATTCCAGCCCCAGCATTTT; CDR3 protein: CASSSRTVQPFQPQHF
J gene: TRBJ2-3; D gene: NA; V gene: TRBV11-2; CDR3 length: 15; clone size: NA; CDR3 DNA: TGTGCCAGCAGCCAAGACAGCATTGGAACAGATACGCAGTATTTT; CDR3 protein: CASSQDSIGTDTQYF
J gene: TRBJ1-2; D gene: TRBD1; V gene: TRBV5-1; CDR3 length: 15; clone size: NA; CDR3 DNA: TGCGCCAGCAGCTTGAGGGGACAGACCTATCATGGCTACACCTTC; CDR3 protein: CASSLRGQTYHGYTF
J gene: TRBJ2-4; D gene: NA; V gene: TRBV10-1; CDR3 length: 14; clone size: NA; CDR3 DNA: TGCGCCAGCAGTATCGGAGGGAACCAAAACATTCAGTACTTC; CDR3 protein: CASSIGGNQNIQYF
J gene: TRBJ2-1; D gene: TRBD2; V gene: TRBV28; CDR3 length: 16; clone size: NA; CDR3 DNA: TGTGCCAGCAGTTTACCCGCCGGGACTAGCGGGGTTGAGCAGTTCTTC; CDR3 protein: CASSLPAGTSGVEQFF
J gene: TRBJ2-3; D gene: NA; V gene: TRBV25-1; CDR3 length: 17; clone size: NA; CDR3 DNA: TGTGCCAGCAGTGAACATGGGGGGCCGCGGGAGATTTCGGGGCAGTATTTT; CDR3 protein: CASSEHGGPREISGQYF
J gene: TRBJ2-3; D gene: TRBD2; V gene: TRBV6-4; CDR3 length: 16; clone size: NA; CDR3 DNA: TGTGCCAGCAGCGAATTGCCTAGCGGTGTCACAGATACGCAGTATTTT; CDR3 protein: CASSELPSGVTDTQYF
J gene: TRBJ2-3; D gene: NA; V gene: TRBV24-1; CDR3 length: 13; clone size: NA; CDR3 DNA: TGTGCCACCAGTGACTTCGGACTGGATACGCAGTATTTT; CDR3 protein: CATSDFGLDTQYF
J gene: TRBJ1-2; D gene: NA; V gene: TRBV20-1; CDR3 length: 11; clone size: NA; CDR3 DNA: TGCAGTGCTACAGGGGCGTATGGCTACACCTTC; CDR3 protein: CSATGAYGYTF
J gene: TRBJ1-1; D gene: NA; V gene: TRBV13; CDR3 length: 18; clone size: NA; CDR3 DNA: TGTGCCAGCAGCGCCGAGCAGACCAGGGCACCGAAGAACACTGAAGCTTTCTTT; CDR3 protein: CASSAEQTRAPKNTEAFF
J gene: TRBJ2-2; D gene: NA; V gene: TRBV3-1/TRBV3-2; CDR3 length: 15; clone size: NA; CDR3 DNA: TGTGCCAGCAGCCAGGGTAGCGGGAACACCGGGGAGCTGTTTTTT; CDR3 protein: CASSQGSGNTGELFF
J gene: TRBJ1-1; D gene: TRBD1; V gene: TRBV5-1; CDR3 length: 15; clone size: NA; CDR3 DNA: TGCGCCAGCAGCTTGGCACAGGGGATGAACACTGAAGCTTTCTTT; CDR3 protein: CASSLAQGMNTEAFF
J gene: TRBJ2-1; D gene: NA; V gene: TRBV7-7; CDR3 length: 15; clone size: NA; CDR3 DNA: TGTGCCAGCAGCTTAGCGGGAGCGGCCTACAATGAGCAGTTCTTC; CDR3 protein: CASSLAGAAYNEQFF
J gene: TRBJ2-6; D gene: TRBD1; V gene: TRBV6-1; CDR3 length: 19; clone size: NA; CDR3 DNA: TGTGCCAGCAGTGAACATTTTACAGGGGTGATCTCTGGGGCCAACGTCCTGACTTTC; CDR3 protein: CASSEHFTGVISGANVLTF
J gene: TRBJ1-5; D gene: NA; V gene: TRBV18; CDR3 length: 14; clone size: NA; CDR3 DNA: TGTGCCAGCTCGCCAACAGGATTCGATCAGCCCCAGCATTTT; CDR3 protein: CASSPTGFDQPQHF
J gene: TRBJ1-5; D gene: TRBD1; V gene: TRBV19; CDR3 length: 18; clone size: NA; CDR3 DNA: TGTGCCAGTAGTAGACAGGGGGCGCGGGGAAGGAGCAATCAGCCCCAGCATTTT; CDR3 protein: CASSRQGARGRSNQPQHF
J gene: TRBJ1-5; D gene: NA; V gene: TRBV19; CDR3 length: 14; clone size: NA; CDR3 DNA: TGTGCCAGTAGTGAGATTGGGGGCGATCAGCCCCAGCATTTT; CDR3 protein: CASSEIGGDQPQHF
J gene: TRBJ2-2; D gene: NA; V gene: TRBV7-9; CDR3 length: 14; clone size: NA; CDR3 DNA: TGTGCCAGCAGCTTTTTCAGCGACACCGGGGAGCTGTTTTTT; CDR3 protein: CASSFFSDTGELFF
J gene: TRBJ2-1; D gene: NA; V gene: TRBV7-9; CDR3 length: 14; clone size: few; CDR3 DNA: TGTGCCAGCAGCGGGCTCAGCTCCTACAATGAGCAGTTCTTC; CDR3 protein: CASSGLSSYNEQFF
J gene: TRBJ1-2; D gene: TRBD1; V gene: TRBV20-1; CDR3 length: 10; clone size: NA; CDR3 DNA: TGCAGTGCAGCCGACAGGGTCTACACCTTC; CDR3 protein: CSAADRVYTF
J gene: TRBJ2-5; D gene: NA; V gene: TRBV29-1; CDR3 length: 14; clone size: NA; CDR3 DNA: TGCAGCGTTGAAACGCCCGGGATCCAAGAGACCCAGTACTTC; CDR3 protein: CSVETPGIQETQYF
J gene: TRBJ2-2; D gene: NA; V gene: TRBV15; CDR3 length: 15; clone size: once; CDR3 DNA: TGTGCCACCAGCAGGGGGACAACGAACACCGGGGAGCTGTTTTTT; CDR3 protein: CATSRGTTNTGELFF
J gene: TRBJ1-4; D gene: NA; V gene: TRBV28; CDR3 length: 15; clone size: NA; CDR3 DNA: TGTGCCAGCAGTTTAGGGGGGTCTGGTAATGAAAAACTGTTTTTT; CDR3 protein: CASSLGGSGNEKLFF
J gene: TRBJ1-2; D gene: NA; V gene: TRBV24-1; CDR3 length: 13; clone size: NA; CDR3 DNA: TGTGCCACCAGTGAAAATGACATCTATGGCTACACCTTC; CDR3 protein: CATSENDIYGYTF
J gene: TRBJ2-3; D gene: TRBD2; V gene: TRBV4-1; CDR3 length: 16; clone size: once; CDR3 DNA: TGCGCCAGCAGCCGATCCGGGACTACTAGCACAGATACGCAGTATTTT; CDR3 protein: CASSRSGTTSTDTQYF
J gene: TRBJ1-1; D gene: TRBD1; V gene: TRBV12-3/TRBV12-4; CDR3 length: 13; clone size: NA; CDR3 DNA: TGTGCCAGCAGTTCCCGGGACAGCACTGAAGCTTTCTTT; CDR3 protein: CASSSRDSTEAFF
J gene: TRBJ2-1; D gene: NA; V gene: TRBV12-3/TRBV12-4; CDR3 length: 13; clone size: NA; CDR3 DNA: TGTGCCAGCAGTTTAGGGCAGTACAATGAGCAGTTCTTC; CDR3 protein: CASSLGQYNEQFF
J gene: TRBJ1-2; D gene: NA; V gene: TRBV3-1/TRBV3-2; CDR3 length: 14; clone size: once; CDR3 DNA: TGTGCCAGCAGCCAGCAGGGGCCTAACTATGGCTACACCTTC; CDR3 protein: CASSQQGPNYGYTF
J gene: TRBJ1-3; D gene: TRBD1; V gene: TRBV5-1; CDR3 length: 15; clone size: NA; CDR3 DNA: TGCGCCAGCAGCTTACAGGGGGCGCCTGGAAACACCATATATTTT; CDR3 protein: CASSLQGAPGNTIYF
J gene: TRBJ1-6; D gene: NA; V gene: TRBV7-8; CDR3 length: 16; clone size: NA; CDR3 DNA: TGTGCCAGCAGCTTGAGCTACAGGGAGAGGGGTTCACCCCTCCACTTT; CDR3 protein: CASSLSYRERGSPLHF
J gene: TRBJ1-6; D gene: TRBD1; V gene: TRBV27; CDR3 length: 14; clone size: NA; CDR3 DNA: TGTGCCAGCAGGACTGACAGGGATAATTCACCCCTCCACTTT; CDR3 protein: CASRTDRDNSPLHF
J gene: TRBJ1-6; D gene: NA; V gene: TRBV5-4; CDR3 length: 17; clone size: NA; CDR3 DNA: TGTGCCAGCAGCCCGACCCGGGATGGTGGGAATAATGGGCCCCTCCACTTT; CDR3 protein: CASSPTRDGGNNGPLHF
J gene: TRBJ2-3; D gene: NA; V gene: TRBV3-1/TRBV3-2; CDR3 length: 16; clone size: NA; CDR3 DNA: TGTGCCAGCAGCCGTTTAGTTGTCTCAAGCACAGATACGCAGTATTTT; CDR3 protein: CASSRLVVSSTDTQYF
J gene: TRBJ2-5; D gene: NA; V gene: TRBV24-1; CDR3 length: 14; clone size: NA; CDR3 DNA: TGTGCCACCAGTGAATCAACAGGGTGGGGGACCCAGTACTTC; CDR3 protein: CATSESTGWGTQYF
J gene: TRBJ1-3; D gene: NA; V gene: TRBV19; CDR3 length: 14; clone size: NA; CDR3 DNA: TGTGCCAGTAGTCCCGCCATAGATCGCCACACCATATATTTT; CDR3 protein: CASSPAIDRHTIYF
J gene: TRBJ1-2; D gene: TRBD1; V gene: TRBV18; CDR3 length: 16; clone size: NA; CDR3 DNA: TGTGCCAGCTCACCCCTGCAGGGGACAGGCTCATATGGCTACACCTTC; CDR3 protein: CASSPLQGTGSYGYTF
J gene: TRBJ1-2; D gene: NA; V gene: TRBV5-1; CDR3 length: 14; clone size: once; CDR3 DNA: TGCGCCAGCAGCTTGGGCTGGGATGAGGGTGGCTACACCTTC; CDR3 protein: CASSLGWDEGGYTF
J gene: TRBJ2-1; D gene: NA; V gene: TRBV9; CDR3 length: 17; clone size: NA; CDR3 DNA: TGTGCCAGCAGCGTAACCCCCCGACTAGATAGTGGGAATGAGCAGTTCTTC; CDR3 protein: CASSVTPRLDSGNEQFF
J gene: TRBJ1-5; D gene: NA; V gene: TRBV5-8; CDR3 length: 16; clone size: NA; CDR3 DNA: TGTGCCAGCAGCTCCAGTCCGTCCCGGGGGAATCAGCCCCAGCATTTT; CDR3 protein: CASSSSPSRGNQPQHF
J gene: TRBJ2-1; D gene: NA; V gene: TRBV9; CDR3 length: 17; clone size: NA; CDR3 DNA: TGTGCCAGCAGCGTAGACGATGGGGGGAGAACCTACAATGAGCAGTTCTTC; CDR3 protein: CASSVDDGGRTYNEQFF